This T cell receptor (beta chain) was profiled in a study of cytomegalovirus exposure and HLA in healthy donors. This clone has a handful of counts. The length of the CDR3 is 13 residues. V dropped 4 bases and J dropped 7; count of bases not matched to a gene: 6. In germline, CDR1 is SEHNR, CDR2 FQNEAQ (reference sequence). PCR employed 60 Vbeta and 13 Jbeta primers. Profiled with immunoSEQ multiplex PCR; TCRdb holds only in-frame clones, not every one. This sample yields 270,000 or so clones, of which 80% to 90% are seen a single time; 3.5% to 4.5% belongs to the top ten. The sample taken for sequencing was PBMCs. This receptor was identified in a man aged 40-50 years in good health and CMV-seropositive. This chain connects TRBV7-9 to TRBJ1-1; TRBD1 aligns across 7 bases. The CDR3 nucleotides read TGTGCCAGCAGCTCAGACAGGGAGGATGAAGCTTTCTTT. Translated: CASSSDREDEAFF.